A single T cell receptor beta chain is shown here with its context. These data are taken from a study of Graves' ophthalmopathy and Graves' hyperthyroidism. Amplifying from RNA transcripts, the study obtained TCR beta CDR3 regions. HTBI primers were used in a first-round RT-PCR, which preceded a second-round multiplex PCR. MiXCR was run by TCRdb on the multiplex PCR reads, yielding one entry per CDR3 protein. The table shows roughly 160,000 distinct CDR3 sequences, with around 40% occurring only once. This receptor was identified in a man younger than 45 with Graves' ophthalmopathy. Sequenced input: peripheral blood.

CDR3 loop: CASDVYLLGRLYEQYF. CDR3 DNA sequence: TGTGCCAGCGACGTGTACCTTCTGGGGAGATTATACGAGCAGTACTTC. The chain employs TRBV12-3 or TRBV12-4 and TRBJ2-7; D may be TRBD2 (5 bases). Trimming left V 8 bases short and J 4 bases short, with 24 bases between. There are 16 residues in the CDR3.